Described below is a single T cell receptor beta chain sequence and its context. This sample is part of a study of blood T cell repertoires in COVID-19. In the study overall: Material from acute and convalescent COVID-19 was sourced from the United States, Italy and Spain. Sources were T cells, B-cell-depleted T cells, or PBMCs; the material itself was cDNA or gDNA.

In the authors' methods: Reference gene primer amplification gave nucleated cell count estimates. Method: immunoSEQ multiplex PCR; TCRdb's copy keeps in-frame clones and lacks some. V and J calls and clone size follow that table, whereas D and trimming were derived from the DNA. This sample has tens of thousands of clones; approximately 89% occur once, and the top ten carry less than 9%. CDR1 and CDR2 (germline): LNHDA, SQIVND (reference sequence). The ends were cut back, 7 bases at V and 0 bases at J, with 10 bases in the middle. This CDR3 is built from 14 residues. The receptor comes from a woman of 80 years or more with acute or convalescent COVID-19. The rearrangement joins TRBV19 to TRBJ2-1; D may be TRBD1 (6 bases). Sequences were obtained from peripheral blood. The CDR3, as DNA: TGTGCCAGTACCGACAGGAGCTCCTACAATGAGCAGTTCTTC. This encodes CASTDRSSYNEQFF.